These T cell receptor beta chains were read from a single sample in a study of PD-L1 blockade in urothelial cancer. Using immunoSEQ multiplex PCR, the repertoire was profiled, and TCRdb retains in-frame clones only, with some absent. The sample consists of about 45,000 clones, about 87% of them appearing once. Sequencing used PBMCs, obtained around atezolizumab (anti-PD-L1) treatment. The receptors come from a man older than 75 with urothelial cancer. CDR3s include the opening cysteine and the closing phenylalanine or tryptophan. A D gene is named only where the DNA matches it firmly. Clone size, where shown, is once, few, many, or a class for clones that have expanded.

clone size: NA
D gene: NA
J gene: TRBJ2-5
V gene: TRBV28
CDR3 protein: CASSGSAGGQETQYF
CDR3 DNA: TGTGCCAGCAGTGGGTCAGCAGGAGGGCAAGAGACCCAGTACTTC

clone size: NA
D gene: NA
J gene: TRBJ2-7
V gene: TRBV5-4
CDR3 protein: CASSWQGYSYEQYF
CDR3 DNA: TGTGCCAGCAGCTGGCAGGGGTATTCCTACGAGCAGTACTTC

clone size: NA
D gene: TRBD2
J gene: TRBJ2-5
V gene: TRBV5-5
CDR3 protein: CASSLGVTSGQETQYF
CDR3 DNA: TGTGCCAGCAGCTTGGGGGTGACTAGCGGTCAAGAGACCCAGTACTTC

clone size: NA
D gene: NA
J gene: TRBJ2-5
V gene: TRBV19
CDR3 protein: CASSGFPRAGHQETQYF
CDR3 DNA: TGTGCCAGTAGTGGGTTCCCTAGGGCGGGCCACCAAGAGACCCAGTACTTC

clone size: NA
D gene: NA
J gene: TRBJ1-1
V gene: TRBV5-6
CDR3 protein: CASSLGAGIMNTEAFF
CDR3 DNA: TGTGCCAGCAGCTTGGGGGCAGGTATCATGAACACTGAAGCTTTCTTT

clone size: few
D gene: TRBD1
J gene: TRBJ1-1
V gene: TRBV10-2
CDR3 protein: CASSDWDRYLEAFF
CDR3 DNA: TGCGCCAGCAGTGATTGGGACAGGTATCTTGAAGCTTTCTTT

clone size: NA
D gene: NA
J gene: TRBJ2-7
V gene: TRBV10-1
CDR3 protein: CASSESGRTPYEQYF
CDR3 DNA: TGCGCCAGCAGTGAGTCTGGACGGACTCCCTACGAGCAGTACTTC

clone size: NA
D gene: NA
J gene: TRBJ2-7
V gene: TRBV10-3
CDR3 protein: CAISDPDRYEQYF
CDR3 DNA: TGTGCCATCAGTGACCCCGATAGATACGAGCAGTACTTC

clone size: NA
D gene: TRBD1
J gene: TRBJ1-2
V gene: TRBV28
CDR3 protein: CASSLWGQGTNYGYTF
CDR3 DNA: TGTGCCAGCAGTTTATGGGGACAGGGAACTAACTATGGCTACACCTTC

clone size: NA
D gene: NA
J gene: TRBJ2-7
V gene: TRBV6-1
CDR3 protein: CASRRGSYEQYF
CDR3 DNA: TGTGCCAGCAGGCGGGGCTCCTACGAGCAGTACTTC

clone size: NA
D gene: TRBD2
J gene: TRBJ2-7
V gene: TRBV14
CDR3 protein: CASSRRLAGGYEQYF
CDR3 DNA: TGTGCCAGCAGCCGGCGACTAGCGGGAGGCTACGAGCAGTACTTC

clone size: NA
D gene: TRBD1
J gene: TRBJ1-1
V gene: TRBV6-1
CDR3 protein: CASSEGTGRPMNTEAFF
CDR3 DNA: TGTGCCAGCAGTGAAGGGACAGGGAGACCCATGAACACTGAAGCTTTCTTT

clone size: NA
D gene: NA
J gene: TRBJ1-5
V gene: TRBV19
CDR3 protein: CASSKRRDSNQPQHF
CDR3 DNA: TGTGCCAGTAGTAAGAGGAGGGATAGCAATCAGCCCCAGCATTTT

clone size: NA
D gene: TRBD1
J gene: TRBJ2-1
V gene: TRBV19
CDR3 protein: CASSIPPRTGLPGDEQFF
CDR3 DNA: TGTGCCAGTAGTATCCCCCCCCGGACAGGGCTGCCGGGAGATGAGCAGTTCTTC

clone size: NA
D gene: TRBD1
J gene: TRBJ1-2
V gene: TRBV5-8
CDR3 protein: CASSWGQIYGYTF
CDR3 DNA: TGTGCCAGCAGCTGGGGACAGATCTATGGCTACACCTTC

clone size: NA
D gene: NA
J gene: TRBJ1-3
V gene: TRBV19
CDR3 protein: CASSIDPEPGNTIYF
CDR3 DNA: TGTGCCAGTAGTATAGATCCCGAGCCTGGAAACACCATATATTTT

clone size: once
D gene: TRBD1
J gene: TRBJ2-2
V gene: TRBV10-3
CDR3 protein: CASSSPRQGHPNTGELFF
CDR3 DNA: TGTGCCTCCTCATCCCCAAGACAGGGACATCCAAACACCGGGGAGCTGTTTTTT

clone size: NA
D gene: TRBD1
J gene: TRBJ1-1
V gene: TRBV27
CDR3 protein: CASSPRTGGTEAFF
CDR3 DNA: TGTGCCAGCAGTCCCCGGACAGGGGGTACTGAAGCTTTCTTT

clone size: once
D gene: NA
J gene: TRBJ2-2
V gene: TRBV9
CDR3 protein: CASSPRTSGSGELFF
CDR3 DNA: TGTGCCAGCAGCCCTCGTACGTCCGGGTCCGGGGAGCTGTTTTTT

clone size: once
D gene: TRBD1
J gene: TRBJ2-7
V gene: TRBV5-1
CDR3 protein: CASKTGTGTGLDEQYF
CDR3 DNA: TGCGCCAGCAAAACTGGCACCGGGACAGGGTTGGACGAGCAGTACTTC

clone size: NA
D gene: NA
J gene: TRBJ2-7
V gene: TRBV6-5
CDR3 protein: CASSYPAGPSYEQYF
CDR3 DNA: TGTGCCAGCAGTTACCCCGCGGGGCCCTCCTACGAGCAGTACTTC

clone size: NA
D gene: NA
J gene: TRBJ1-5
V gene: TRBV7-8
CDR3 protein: CASRQTDSKNQPQHF
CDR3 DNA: TGTGCCAGCAGACAGACGGACAGCAAGAATCAGCCCCAGCATTTT

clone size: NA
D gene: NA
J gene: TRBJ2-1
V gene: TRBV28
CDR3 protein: CASMGWRSSYNEQFF
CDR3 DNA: TGTGCCAGCATGGGCTGGAGGAGCTCCTACAATGAGCAGTTCTTC

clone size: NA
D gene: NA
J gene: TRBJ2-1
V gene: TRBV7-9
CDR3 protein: CASSLAGAVYNEQFF
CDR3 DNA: TGTGCCAGCAGCTTAGCGGGAGCAGTCTACAATGAGCAGTTCTTC

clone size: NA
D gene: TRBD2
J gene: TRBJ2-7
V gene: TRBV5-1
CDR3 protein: CASSLLAGVPEQYF
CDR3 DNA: TGCGCCAGCAGCTTATTAGCGGGAGTTCCCGAGCAGTACTTC

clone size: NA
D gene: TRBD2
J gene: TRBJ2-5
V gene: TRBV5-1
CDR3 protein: CASSLVGSGDQETQYF
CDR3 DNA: TGCGCCAGCAGCTTGGTGGGTAGCGGGGACCAAGAGACCCAGTACTTC

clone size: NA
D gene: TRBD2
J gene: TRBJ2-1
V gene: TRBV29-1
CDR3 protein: CSVEGGGGPNEQFF
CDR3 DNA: TGCAGCGTTGAAGGCGGGGGAGGGCCCAATGAGCAGTTCTTC

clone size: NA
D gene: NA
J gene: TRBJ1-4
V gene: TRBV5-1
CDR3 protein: CASSSGKEKLFF
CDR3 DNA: TGCGCCAGCAGCTCCGGTAAGGAAAAACTGTTTTTT

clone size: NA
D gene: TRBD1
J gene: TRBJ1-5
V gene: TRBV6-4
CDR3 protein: CATLQDRGGNQPQHF
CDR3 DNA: TGTGCCACCCTACAGGACAGGGGCGGCAATCAGCCCCAGCATTTT

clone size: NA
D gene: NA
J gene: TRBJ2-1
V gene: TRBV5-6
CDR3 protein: CASSSDWGGEQFF
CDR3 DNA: TGTGCCAGCAGCTCCGACTGGGGAGGTGAGCAGTTCTTC

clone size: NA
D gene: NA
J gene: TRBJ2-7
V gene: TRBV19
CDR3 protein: CASSWGAGSSYEQYF
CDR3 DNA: TGTGCCAGTAGTTGGGGCGCAGGCAGCTCCTACGAGCAGTACTTC

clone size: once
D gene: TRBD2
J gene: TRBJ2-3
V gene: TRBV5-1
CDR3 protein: CASSLEASGASTDTQYF
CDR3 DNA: TGCGCCAGCAGCTTGGAGGCTAGCGGGGCTAGCACAGATACGCAGTATTTT

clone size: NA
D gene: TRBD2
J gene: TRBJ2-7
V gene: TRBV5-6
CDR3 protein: CASSRRTSGTSYEQYF
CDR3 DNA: TGTGCCAGCAGCCGCCGGACTAGCGGGACCTCCTACGAGCAGTACTTC

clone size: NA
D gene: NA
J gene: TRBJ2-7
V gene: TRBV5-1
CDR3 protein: CASSFDGTYEQYF
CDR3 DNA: TGCGCCAGCAGCTTTGACGGGACCTACGAGCAGTACTTC

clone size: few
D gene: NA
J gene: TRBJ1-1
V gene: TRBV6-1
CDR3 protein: CAIVKQNTEAFF
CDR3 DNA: TGTGCCATCGTTAAACAGAACACTGAAGCTTTCTTT

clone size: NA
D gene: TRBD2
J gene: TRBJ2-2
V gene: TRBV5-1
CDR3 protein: CASSLLAGVSGELFF
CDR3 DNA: TGCGCCAGCAGCTTATTAGCGGGAGTTAGCGGGGAGCTGTTTTTT

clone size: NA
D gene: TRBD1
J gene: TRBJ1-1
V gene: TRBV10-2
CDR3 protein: CASSSRTGGAGTEAFF
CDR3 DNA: TGCGCCAGCAGCTCCCGGACAGGGGGCGCTGGGACTGAAGCTTTCTTT

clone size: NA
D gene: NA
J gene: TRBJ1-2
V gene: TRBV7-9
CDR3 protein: CASSLGEVIHTF
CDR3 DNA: TGTGCCAGCAGCTTAGGGGAGGTAATCCACACCTTC

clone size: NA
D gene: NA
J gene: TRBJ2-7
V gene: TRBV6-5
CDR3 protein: CASSSGQTYEQYF
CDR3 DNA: TGTGCCAGCAGCTCCGGACAGACTTACGAGCAGTACTTC

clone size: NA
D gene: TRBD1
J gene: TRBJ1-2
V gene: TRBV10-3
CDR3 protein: CAISESGEPGQGPYTF
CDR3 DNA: TGTGCCATCAGTGAGTCTGGAGAACCGGGACAGGGCCCCTACACCTTC

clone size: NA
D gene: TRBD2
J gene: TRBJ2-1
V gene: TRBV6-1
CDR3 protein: CASEQGGSYNEQFF
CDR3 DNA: TGTGCCAGCGAGCAGGGCGGGAGTTACAATGAGCAGTTCTTC

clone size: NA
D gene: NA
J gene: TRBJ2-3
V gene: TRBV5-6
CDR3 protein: CASSFRDKSTDTQYF
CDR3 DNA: TGTGCCAGCAGCTTTCGGGACAAAAGCACAGATACGCAGTATTTT

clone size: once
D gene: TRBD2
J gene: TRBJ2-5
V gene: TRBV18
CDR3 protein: CASSSLAGEQETQYF
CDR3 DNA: TGTGCCAGCTCATCGCTAGCGGGAGAACAAGAGACCCAGTACTTC

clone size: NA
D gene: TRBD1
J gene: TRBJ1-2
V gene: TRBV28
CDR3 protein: CASSFEDRVMYGYTF
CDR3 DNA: TGTGCCAGCAGTTTTGAGGACAGGGTCATGTATGGCTACACCTTC

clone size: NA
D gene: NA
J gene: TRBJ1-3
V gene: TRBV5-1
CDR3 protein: CASSLARTAGNTIYF
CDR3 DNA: TGCGCCAGCAGCTTGGCGAGGACAGCTGGAAACACCATATATTTT

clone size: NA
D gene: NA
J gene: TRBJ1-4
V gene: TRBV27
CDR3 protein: CASSLRTDPATNEKLFF
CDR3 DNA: TGTGCCAGCAGTTTAAGGACAGATCCAGCAACTAATGAAAAACTGTTTTTT

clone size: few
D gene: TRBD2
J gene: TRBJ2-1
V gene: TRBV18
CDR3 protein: CASSPGTSGAWAEQFF
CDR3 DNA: TGTGCCAGCTCACCCGGGACTAGCGGCGCCTGGGCTGAGCAGTTCTTC

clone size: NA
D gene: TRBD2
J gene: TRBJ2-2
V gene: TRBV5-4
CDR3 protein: CASSPPGLAGSTGELFF
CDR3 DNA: TGTGCCAGCAGCCCCCCGGGACTAGCGGGCTCCACCGGGGAGCTGTTTTTT

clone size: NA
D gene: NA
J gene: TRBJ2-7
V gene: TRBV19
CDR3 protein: CASSMVRGHEQYF
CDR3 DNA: TGTGCCAGTAGTATGGTCAGGGGCCACGAGCAGTACTTC

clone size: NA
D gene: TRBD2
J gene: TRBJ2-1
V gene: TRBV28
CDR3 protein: CASSLGLAGDNEQFF
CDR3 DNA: TGTGCCAGCAGTTTGGGTCTAGCGGGAGACAATGAGCAGTTCTTC

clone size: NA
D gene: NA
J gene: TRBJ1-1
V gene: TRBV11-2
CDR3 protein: CASSPTQNTEAFF
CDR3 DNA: TGTGCCAGCAGCCCAACACAGAACACTGAAGCTTTCTTT

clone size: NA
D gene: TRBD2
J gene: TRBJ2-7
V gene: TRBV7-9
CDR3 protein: CASSPGSTSGSREQYF
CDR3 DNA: TGTGCCAGCAGCCCGGGTTCCACTAGCGGGAGCCGTGAGCAGTACTTC

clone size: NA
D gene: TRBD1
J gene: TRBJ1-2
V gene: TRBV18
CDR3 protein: CASSPETGAAGSYGYTF
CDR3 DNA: TGTGCCAGCTCACCGGAGACAGGGGCGGCGGGGAGCTATGGCTACACCTTC

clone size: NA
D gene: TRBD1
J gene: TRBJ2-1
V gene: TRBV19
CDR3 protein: CASNRQGPPGFEQFF
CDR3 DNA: TGTGCCAGTAATCGACAGGGACCGCCCGGTTTTGAGCAGTTCTTC

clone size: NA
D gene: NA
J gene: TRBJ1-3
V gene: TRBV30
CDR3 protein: CAWSSDRTSGNTIYF
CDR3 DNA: TGTGCCTGGAGCTCCGACAGGACCTCTGGAAACACCATATATTTT

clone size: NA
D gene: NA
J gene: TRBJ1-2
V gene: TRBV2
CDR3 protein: CASVGIGNLYGYTF
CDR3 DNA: TGTGCCAGCGTGGGCATTGGCAACCTCTATGGCTACACCTTC

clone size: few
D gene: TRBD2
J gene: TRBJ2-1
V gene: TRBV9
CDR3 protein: CASSGESGLAGYNEQFF
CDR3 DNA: TGTGCCAGCAGCGGAGAATCAGGACTAGCGGGATACAATGAGCAGTTCTTC

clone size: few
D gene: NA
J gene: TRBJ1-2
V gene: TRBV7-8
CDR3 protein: CASSLGTREGYTF
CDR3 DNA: TGTGCCAGCAGCTTAGGGACGAGGGAGGGCTACACCTTC